This TCR beta chain originates from a study of blood T cell repertoires in COVID-19. Study overall: Sources were T cells, B-cell-depleted T cells, or PBMCs; the material itself was cDNA or gDNA.

In germline, CDR1 is SGHRS, CDR2 YFSETQ. Trimming left V 3 bases short and J 9 bases short, with 19 bases between. CDR3 length equals 15 residues. TCRdb's table, derived via immunoSEQ multiplex PCR, lists solely in-frame clones and lacks some. The data show tens of thousands of clones, 90% seen once. Sequenced input: peripheral blood. The chain employs TRBV5-1 and TRBJ2-1, with a tentative D call TRBD1 (7 bases). The TCR comes from a man younger than 30 with COVID-19, enrolled during active disease. The CDR3 region is CASSYRGLGTLEQFF. The DNA for the CDR3 is TGCGCCAGCAGCTACAGGGGACTCGGGACTCTTGAGCAGTTCTTC.